A selection of T cell receptor beta chains follows, all from one sample in a study of beta chain features in type 1 diabetes. Sequencing was performed with immunoSEQ multiplex PCR; in TCRdb, only in-frame clones are kept and a portion is missing. The sample has approximately 150,000 clones; about 13% are singletons. Sequencing was done on a sample of central memory CD4+ T cells from blood. The receptor source for this set is a man between 18 and 29 years old with type 1 diabetes. The CDR3 runs from the conserved cysteine through the conserved F or W. Each record gives: D gene, V gene, clone size, J gene, CDR3 DNA, CDR3 protein. D genes are given only for firm matches. The size field is filled for only some rows; it gives once, few, many or a size class.

.,TRBV28,.,TRBJ2-7,TGTGCCAGCAGCCCTCAGGGCCCCGTCTCCTACGAGCAGTACTTC,CASSPQGPVSYEQYF
.,TRBV18,.,TRBJ2-7,TGTGCCAGCTCACCTCTGGAGAGGGGGGTATCCTACGAGCAGTACTTC,CASSPLERGVSYEQYF
.,TRBV30,many,TRBJ2-2,TGTGCCTGGAGGGAGAGCACCGGGGAGCTGTTTTTT,CAWRESTGELFF
TRBD1,TRBV5-1,few,TRBJ1-1,TGCGCCAGCAGCTCGGACAGGGTAAACACTGAAGCTTTCTTT,CASSSDRVNTEAFF
.,TRBV5-1,few,TRBJ2-6,TGCGCCAGCAGCTACAGCCTCTCTGGGGCCAACGTCCTGACTTTC,CASSYSLSGANVLTF
.,TRBV7-9,few,TRBJ1-1,TGTGCCAGCAGCTCCCTTCGCCCGGACACTGAAGCTTTCTTT,CASSSLRPDTEAFF
TRBD1,TRBV29-1,few,TRBJ1-1,TGCAGCGTTGGGGGGACAGGCCTTGAAGCTTTCTTT,CSVGGTGLEAFF
.,TRBV5-1,few,TRBJ1-6,TGCGCCAGCAGCTCACGGACAGAAAGAACTTCACCCCTCCACTTT,CASSSRTERTSPLHF
.,TRBV4-1,few,TRBJ1-1,TGCGCCAGCAGCCAAGAAAGATTAGGGAGGGGAACTGAAGCTTTCTTT,CASSQERLGRGTEAFF
.,TRBV7-2,.,TRBJ2-1,TGTGCCAGCAGCTTAGGAGGACAAACCTACAATGAGCAGTTCTTC,CASSLGGQTYNEQFF
.,TRBV10-3,.,TRBJ1-3,TGTGCCATCGGAGGGGGAAACACCATATATTTT,CAIGGGNTIYF
.,TRBV9,few,TRBJ1-6,TGTGCCAGCAGCGACCAGGGCTCTCCCCTTAATTCACCCCTCCACTTT,CASSDQGSPLNSPLHF
.,TRBV27,few,TRBJ1-1,TGTGCCAGCAGTTTAGGGGGGAACACTGAAGCTTTCTTT,CASSLGGNTEAFF
.,TRBV29-1,few,TRBJ1-1,TGCAGCGCCCCGGGCCTGGGGGACACTGAAGCTTTCTTT,CSAPGLGDTEAFF
.,TRBV7-2,few,TRBJ2-3,TGTGCCAGCAGCTTAGCAGGATTAGATACGCAGTATTTT,CASSLAGLDTQYF
TRBD1,TRBV25-1,.,TRBJ2-1,TGTGCCAGCAGTGACGGGGGACAGGGGTTCGATGAGCAGTTCTTC,CASSDGGQGFDEQFF
.,TRBV5-1,few,TRBJ2-2,TGCGCCAGCAGCCCTAGGACGGACACCGGGGAGCTGTTTTTT,CASSPRTDTGELFF
TRBD1,TRBV29-1,few,TRBJ2-2,TGCAGCGTTACCGGGACAGGGCGTGCCGGGGAGCTGTTTTTT,CSVTGTGRAGELFF
.,TRBV10-3,few,TRBJ2-5,TGTGCCATCAGTGAGCGGCCCTCCCAAGAGACCCAGTACTTC,CAISERPSQETQYF
.,TRBV9,few,TRBJ2-7,TGTGCCAGCAGCGTGGGGGAGTTCTACGAGCAGTACTTC,CASSVGEFYEQYF
.,TRBV6-6,.,TRBJ1-1,TGTGCCAGCAAGGACAGTTCGAACACTGAAGCTTTCTTT,CASKDSSNTEAFF
.,TRBV5-4,.,TRBJ2-3,TGTGCCAGCAGCTTGGCGGGCAGAGATACGCAGTATTTT,CASSLAGRDTQYF
TRBD1,TRBV2,.,TRBJ1-2,TGTGCCAGCAGTGGACAGGGATCGACGGGCTACACCTTC,CASSGQGSTGYTF
.,TRBV5-4,many,TRBJ1-4,TGTGCCAGCAGCTTGTTCGGGAACTCCCGAGAAAAACTGTTTTTT,CASSLFGNSREKLFF
.,TRBV7-8,.,TRBJ2-1,TGTGCCAGCAGCTTAAGGGGTAGGTATGAGCAGTTCTTC,CASSLRGRYEQFF
TRBD2,TRBV25-1,.,TRBJ2-1,TGTGCCAGCAGTGCGGGAGGGCCGCCAGGTTGGGGCAATGAGCAGTTCTTC,CASSAGGPPGWGNEQFF
.,TRBV28,few,TRBJ1-4,TGTGCCAGCAGTTTGGCAGGCACAACTAATGAAAAACTGTTTTTT,CASSLAGTTNEKLFF
TRBD1,TRBV27,.,TRBJ1-4,TGTGCCAGCAGTTTATCGGGACAGATTAATGAAAAACTGTTTTTT,CASSLSGQINEKLFF
.,TRBV7-8,.,TRBJ2-5,TGTGCCAGCAGCTTGAGGTCCCAAGAGACCCAGTACTTC,CASSLRSQETQYF
TRBD2,TRBV18,few,TRBJ2-1,TGTGCCAGCTCACCACGGGGAGCGGGGAATACCAATGAGCAGTTCTTC,CASSPRGAGNTNEQFF
.,TRBV30,few,TRBJ1-2,TGTGCCTGGAGTGTAGAGGCCTATGGCTACACCTTC,CAWSVEAYGYTF